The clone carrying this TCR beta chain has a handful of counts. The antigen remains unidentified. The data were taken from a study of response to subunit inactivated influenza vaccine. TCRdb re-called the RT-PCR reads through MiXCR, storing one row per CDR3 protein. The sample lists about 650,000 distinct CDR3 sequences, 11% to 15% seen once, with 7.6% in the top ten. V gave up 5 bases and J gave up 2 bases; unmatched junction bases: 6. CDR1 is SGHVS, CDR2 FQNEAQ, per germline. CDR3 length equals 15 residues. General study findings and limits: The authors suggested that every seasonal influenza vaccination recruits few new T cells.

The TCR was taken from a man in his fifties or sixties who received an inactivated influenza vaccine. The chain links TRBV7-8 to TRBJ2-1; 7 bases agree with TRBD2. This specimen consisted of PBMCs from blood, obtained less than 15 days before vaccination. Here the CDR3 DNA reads TGTGCCAGCAGCACCGGACTAGTTCCCTACAATGAGCAGTTCTTC. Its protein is CASSTGLVPYNEQFF.